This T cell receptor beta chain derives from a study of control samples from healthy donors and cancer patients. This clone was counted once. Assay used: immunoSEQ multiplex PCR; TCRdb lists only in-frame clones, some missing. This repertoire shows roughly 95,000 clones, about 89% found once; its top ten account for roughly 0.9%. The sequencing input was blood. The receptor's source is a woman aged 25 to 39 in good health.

Here the CDR3 reads CASSTNTEAFF. In DNA form, the CDR3 reads TGTGCCTCTTCAACTAACACTGAAGCTTTCTTT. The rearrangement joins TRBV30 to TRBJ1-1, with unresolved D. The germline V and J ends were trimmed by 7 bases and 2 bases, with 8 bases remaining between them. The V gene's germline CDR1 is GTSNPN and CDR2 SVGIG (reference sequence). This CDR3 comprises 11 residues.